This entry is about one T cell receptor (beta chain). J gave up 4 bases and V 2 bases, and 10 bases lay outside the gene matches. The CDR3 loop spans 16 amino acids. Per the germline V gene, CDR1 is SGDLS and CDR2 is YYNGEE. The data derive from a study of tumor T cells in aggressive B-cell lymphoma. Only in-frame clones appear in the TCRdb table, and some are missing; sequencing was by immunoSEQ multiplex PCR. The sample has about 3,100 clones, under 75% seen once. The sequenced material came from tumor tissue. This TCR was sampled from an adult with diffuse large B cell lymphoma. The chain combines TRBV9 with TRBJ2-5, with 8 positions matching TRBD1. The CDR3 DNA is TGTGCCAGCAGCGTGGGTGCAGGGGGCGCAGGAGAGACCCAGTACTTC. It yields the protein CASSVGAGGAGETQYF.